This TCR beta chain was identified during a study of blood T cell repertoires in COVID-19. Turning to the study itself: COVID-19 samples collected from the United States, Italy and Spain covered acute and convalescent phases. The analysed material was cDNA or gDNA that came from T cells, B-cell-depleted T cells, or PBMCs.

CDR1 LGHDT and CDR2 YNNKEL come from the germline V gene (reference sequence). The CDR3 is 14 residues long. After removal of 7 bases from V and 4 bases from J, the junction contained 9 bases not matched to a gene. Enrolled during active infection, Seattle patients were then followed longitudinally. As handled by the study authors: Estimated nucleated cell counts came from reference gene primer amplification. Clones were read by immunoSEQ multiplex PCR, and TCRdb kept only the in-frame ones, dropping some. V, J and clone size reflect that table, while D and trimming were determined from the DNA. The table has about 160,000 clones, around 84% seen once; the top ten hold roughly 8%.

The sample comprised peripheral blood. The sequence derives from a woman in her sixties with COVID-19, enrolled during active disease. The chain links TRBV3-1 (or the pseudogene TRBV3-2) to TRBJ1-2; 7 bases are a match to TRBD1. CDR3 sequence: CASTNDRALYGYTF. The DNA for the CDR3 is TGTGCCAGCACCAATGACAGGGCCCTCTATGGCTACACCTTC.